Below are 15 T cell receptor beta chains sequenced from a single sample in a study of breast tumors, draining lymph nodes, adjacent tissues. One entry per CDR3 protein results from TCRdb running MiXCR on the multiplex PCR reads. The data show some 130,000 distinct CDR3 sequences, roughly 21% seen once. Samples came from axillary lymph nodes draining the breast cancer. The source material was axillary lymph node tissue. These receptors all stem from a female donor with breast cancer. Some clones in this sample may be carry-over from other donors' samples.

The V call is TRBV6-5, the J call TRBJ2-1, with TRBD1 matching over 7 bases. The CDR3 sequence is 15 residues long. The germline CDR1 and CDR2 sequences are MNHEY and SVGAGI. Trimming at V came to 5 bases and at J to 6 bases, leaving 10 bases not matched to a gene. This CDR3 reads CASSGRGTHINEQFF. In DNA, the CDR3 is TGTGCCAGCAGTGGCAGGGGGACACACATCAATGAGCAGTTCTTC.

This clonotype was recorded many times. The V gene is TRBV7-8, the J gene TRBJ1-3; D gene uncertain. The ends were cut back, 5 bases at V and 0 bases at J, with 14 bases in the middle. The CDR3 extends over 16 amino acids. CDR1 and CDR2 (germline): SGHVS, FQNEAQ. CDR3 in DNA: TGTGCCAGCAGCCCAACCGACGGATTCTCTGGAAACACCATATATTTT. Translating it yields CASSPTDGFSGNTIYF.

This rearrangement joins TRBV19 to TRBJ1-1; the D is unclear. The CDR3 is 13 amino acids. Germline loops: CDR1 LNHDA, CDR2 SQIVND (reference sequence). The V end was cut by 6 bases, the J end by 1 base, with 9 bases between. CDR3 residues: CASSYGKNTEAFF. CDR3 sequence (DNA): TGTGCCAGTAGCTACGGAAAGAACACTGAAGCTTTCTTT.

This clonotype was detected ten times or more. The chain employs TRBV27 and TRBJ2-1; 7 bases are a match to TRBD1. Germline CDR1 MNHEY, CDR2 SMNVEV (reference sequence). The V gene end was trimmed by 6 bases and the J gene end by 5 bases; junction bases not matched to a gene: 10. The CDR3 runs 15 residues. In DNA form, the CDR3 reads TGTGCCAGCAGGCTCCACCGGGACAGCAACAATGAGCAGTTCTTC. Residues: CASRLHRDSNNEQFF.

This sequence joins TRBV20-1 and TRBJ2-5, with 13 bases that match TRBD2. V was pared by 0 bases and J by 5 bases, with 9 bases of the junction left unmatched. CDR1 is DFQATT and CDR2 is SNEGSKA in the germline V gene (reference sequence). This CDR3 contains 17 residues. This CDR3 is CSARDPGTSGARETQYF. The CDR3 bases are TGCAGTGCTAGAGATCCTGGGACTAGCGGGGCCCGTGAGACCCAGTACTTC.

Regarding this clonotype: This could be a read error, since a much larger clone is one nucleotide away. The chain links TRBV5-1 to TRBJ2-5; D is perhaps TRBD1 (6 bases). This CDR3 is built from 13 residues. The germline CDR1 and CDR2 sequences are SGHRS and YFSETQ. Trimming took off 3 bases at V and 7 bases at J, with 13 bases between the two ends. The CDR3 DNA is TGCGCCAGCAGCTCGGACAGTGAATCGACCCAGTACTTC. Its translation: CASSSDSESTQYF.

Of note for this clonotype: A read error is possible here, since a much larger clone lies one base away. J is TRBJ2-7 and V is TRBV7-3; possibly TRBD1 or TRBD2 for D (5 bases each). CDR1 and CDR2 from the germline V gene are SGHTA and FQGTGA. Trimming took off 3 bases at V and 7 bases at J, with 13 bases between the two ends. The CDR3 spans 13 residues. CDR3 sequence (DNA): TGTGCCAGCAGCTTGGCCGGGGCCGATGAGCAGTACTTC. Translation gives CASSLAGADEQYF.

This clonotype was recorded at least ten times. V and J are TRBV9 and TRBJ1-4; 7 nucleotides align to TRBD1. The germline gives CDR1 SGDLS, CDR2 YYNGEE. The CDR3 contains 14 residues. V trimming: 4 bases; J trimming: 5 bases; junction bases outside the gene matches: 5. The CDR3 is CASSPGQRNEKLFF. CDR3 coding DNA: TGTGCCAGCAGCCCGGGACAGAGGAATGAAAAACTGTTTTTT.

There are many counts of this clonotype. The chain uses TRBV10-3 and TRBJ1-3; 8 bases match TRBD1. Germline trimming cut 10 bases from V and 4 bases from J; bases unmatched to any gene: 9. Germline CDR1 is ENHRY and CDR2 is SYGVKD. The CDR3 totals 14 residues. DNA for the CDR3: TGTGCCACTGACAGGGGCGAGCCGGGAAACACCATATATTTT. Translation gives CATDRGEPGNTIYF.

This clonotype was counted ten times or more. CDR3 DNA: TGTGCCACCAGTGATTTGACAGGGGGAACAGATACGCAGTATTTT. As protein: CATSDLTGGTDTQYF. The chain carries TRBV24-1 and TRBJ2-3; 8 bases are a match to TRBD1. The CDR3 runs to 15 residues. Germline-derived CDR1 and CDR2 are KGHDR and SFDVKD. The V segment lost 0 bases and the J segment 3 bases; nucleotides outside the gene matches: 1.

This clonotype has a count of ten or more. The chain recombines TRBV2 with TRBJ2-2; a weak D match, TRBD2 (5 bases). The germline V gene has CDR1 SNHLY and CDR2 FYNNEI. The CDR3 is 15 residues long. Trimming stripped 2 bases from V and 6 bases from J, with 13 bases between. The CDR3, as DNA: TGTGCCAGCAGTGAAAATAGGGTCGGGGCCGGGGAGCTGTTTTTT. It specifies CASSENRVGAGELFF.

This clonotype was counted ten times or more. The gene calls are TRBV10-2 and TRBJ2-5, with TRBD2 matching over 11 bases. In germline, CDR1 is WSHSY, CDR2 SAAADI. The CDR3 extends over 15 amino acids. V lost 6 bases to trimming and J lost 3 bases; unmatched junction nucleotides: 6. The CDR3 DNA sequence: TGCGCCAGCAGGACCCTGACTAGCGGGGAAGAGACCCAGTACTTC. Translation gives CASRTLTSGEETQYF.

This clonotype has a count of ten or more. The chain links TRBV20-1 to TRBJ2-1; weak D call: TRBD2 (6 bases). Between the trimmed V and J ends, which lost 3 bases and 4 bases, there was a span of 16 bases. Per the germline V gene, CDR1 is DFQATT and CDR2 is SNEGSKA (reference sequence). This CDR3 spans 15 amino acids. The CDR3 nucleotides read TGCAGTGCTAGGTTCCGGGACTCCGTTTACAATGAGCAGTTCTTC. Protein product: CSARFRDSVYNEQFF.

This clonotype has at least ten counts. The CDR3 loop reads CASSQTGGGSYEQYF. The CDR3 DNA is TGTGCCAGCAGTCAAACAGGGGGCGGGAGCTACGAGCAGTACTTC. This rearrangement joins TRBV12-3 or TRBV12-4 to TRBJ2-7, with TRBD1 identical over 9 bases. Unmatched junction bases numbered 8, after V lost 5 bases and J lost 3 bases. The CDR3 runs 15 residues.

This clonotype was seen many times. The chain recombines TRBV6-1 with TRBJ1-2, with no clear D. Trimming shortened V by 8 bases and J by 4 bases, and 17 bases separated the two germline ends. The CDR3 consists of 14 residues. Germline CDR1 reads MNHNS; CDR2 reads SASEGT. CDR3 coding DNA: TGTGCCAGCGCGTTGGGCGCACGGATCTATGGCTACACCTTC. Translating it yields CASALGARIYGYTF.